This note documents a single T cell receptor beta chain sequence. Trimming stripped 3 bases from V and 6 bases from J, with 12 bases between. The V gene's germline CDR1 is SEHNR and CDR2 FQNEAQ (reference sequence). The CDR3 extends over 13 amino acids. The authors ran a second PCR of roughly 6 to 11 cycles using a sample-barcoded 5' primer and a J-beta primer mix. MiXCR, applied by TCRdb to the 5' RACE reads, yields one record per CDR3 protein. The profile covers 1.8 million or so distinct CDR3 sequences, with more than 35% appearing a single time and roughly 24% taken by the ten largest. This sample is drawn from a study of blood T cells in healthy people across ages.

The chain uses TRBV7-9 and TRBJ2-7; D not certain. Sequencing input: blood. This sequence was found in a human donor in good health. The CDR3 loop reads CASSLRVVGEQYF. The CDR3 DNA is TGTGCCAGCAGCTTGAGAGTCGTTGGCGAGCAGTACTTC. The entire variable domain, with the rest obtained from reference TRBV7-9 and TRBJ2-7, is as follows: DTGVSQNPRHKITKRGQNVTFRCDPISEHNRLYWYRQTLGQGPEFLTYFQNEAQLEKSRLLSDRFSAERPKGSFSTLEIQRTEQGDSAMYLCASSLRVVGEQYFGPGTRLTVT.